This TCR beta chain was observed in a study of graft-versus-host responses after intestinal transplantation. Sequenced by immunoSEQ multiplex PCR; TCRdb stores in-frame clones only, minus some. The sample lists 55,000 to 85,000 clones; more than 80% were seen once. Study-wide points: Graft-donor T cell macrochimerism coincided with high graft-versus-host to host-versus-graft clonal ratios in allografts.

Turning to this clone: Its antigen remains unidentified.

CDR3 length equals 13 residues. V was cut by 4 bases and J by 0 bases, with 7 bases left in between. Germline CDR1 is MNHEY and CDR2 is SMNVEV (reference sequence). This material consisted of unstimulated CD8+ T cells sorted from spleen or lymph node cells, taken before intestinal transplant. The chain has TRBV27 and TRBJ2-7; D is ambiguous. This receptor was identified in a human donor who received an intestinal transplant. DNA for the CDR3: TGTGCCAGCAGTTCCCCCAGCTCCTACGAGCAGTACTTC. It encodes CASSSPSSYEQYF.